The clone carrying this T cell receptor (beta chain) was counted only a few times. Its antigen is undetermined. The CDR3 has 15 amino acids. V shed 0 bases, J shed 7 bases, and the junction held 7 bases outside the gene matches. Per germline, CDR1 SGDLS and CDR2 YYNGEE. This sample is part of a study of beta chain features in type 1 diabetes. Investigators reverse transcribed all isolated RNA, so they sequenced expressed TCRB transcripts. TCRdb keeps only in-frame clones here, not all; method: immunoSEQ multiplex PCR. The sample lists 350,000 to 450,000 clones; about 15% were seen once. Overall study findings and caveats: Researchers cautioned that cDNA sequencing could over-represent cells with high TCR expression.

The sequencing input was naive CD4+ T cells from blood. The chain links TRBV9 to TRBJ2-4, with 7 positions matching TRBD1. This TCR was recovered from a young woman in good health. CDR3 region: CASSVGVAGGNIQYF. In DNA, the CDR3 is TGTGCCAGCAGCGTAGGAGTGGCAGGGGGTAACATTCAGTACTTC.